What follows are 31 T cell receptor beta chains derived from one specimen sequenced in a study of cytomegalovirus exposure and HLA in healthy donors. 13 Jbeta primers and 60 Vbeta primers were used for the PCR. TCRdb's copy holds only in-frame clones and misses some; the assay was immunoSEQ multiplex PCR. The table lists more than 85,000 clones, roughly 79% of them singletons. Sequenced material: PBMCs. All receptors come from a woman in her 50s in good health and CMV-seropositive.

The rearrangement uses TRBV4-3 and TRBJ2-7, with 9 bases that match TRBD1. The CDR3 covers 15 residues. CDR1 LGHNA and CDR2 YSLEER come from the germline V gene. J gave up 4 bases and V 0 bases, and 4 bases lay outside the gene matches. CDR3 sequence (DNA): TGCGCCAGCAGCCAAGAGCTACAGGGGGCATACGAGCAGTACTTC. The encoded protein is CASSQELQGAYEQYF.

V usage is TRBV10-3 and J usage is TRBJ2-3; TRBD1 agrees at 10 bases. Germline V gives CDR1 ENHRY, CDR2 SYGVKD. V gave up 3 bases and J gave up 4 bases; unmatched junction bases: 4. The CDR3 totals 15 residues. This chain's CDR3 is CAISEGQGDADTQYF. The CDR3 region has the DNA TGTGCCATCAGTGAAGGACAGGGGGATGCAGATACGCAGTATTTT.

The chain has TRBV9 and TRBJ1-1; 7 positions match TRBD1. V trimming: 0 bases; J trimming: 7 bases; junction bases outside the gene matches: 9. The CDR3 contains 15 residues. Per the germline V gene, CDR1 is SGDLS and CDR2 is YYNGEE. The CDR3 region has the DNA TGTGCCAGCAGCGTAGGGGAAGGGGGCGCGCATGAAGCTTTCTTT. Translating it yields CASSVGEGGAHEAFF. Complete variable domain (other parts from reference TRBV9 and TRBJ1-1): DSGVTQTPKHLITATGQRVTLRCSPRSGDLSVYWYQQSLDQGLQFLIQYYNGEERAKGNILERFSAQQFPDLHSELNLSSLELGDSALYFCASSVGEGGAHEAFFGQGTRLTVV.

This clone was found a few times. V is TRBV6-1 and J is TRBJ2-1, with 9 nucleotides matching TRBD2. CDR3 length equals 13 residues. Germline CDR1 and CDR2: MNHNS and SASEGT. Trimming took 3 bases from V and 10 from J; bases not matched to a gene: 4. DNA of the CDR3: TGTGCCAGCAGTGAGGGGACTAGCATAGAGCAGTTCTTC. This sequence encodes CASSEGTSIEQFF.

This clone appeared a few times. The J gene is TRBJ2-3, the V gene TRBV7-3, with 7 bases lining up with TRBD1. CDR3 size: 14 residues. Germline V gene sequence: CDR1 SGHTA, CDR2 FQGTGA. Unmatched junction bases numbered 4, after V lost 5 bases and J lost 2 bases. The CDR3 region has the DNA TGTGCCAGCAGCCCTACAGGGGACACAGATACGCAGTATTTT. This translates into CASSPTGDTDTQYF.

The CDR3 loop is CASSQGPGRPQHF. In DNA form, the CDR3 reads TGTGCCAGCAGCCAAGGCCCAGGGCGGCCCCAGCATTTT. The chain links TRBV4-2 to TRBJ1-5; D possibly corresponds to TRBD1 (5 bases). Looked up from germline, CDR1 is LGHNA and CDR2 is YNFKEQ. Between the trimmed V and J ends, which lost 1 base and 9 bases, there was a span of 10 bases. The CDR3 is 13 amino acids.

The chain combines TRBV6-5 with TRBJ1-2, with TRBD1 as a possible D gene (6 bases). The V and J ends lost 4 bases and 6 bases respectively, with 12 bases between them. The CDR3 consists of 13 residues. Germline V gives CDR1 MNHEY, CDR2 SVGAGI. DNA for the CDR3: TGTGCCAGCAGTTCCGGACAGACTCATGGCTACACCTTC. Translated, it gives CASSSGQTHGYTF.

Here the CDR3 reads CASSPRTGGNTEAFF. The CDR3 DNA reads TGTGCCAGCAGCCCCAGGACAGGGGGAAACACTGAAGCTTTCTTT. V is TRBV5-4 and J is TRBJ1-1, with 10 bases lining up with TRBD1. The CDR3 has 15 amino acids. Trimming removed 4 bases from V and 2 bases from J; junction bases left unmatched: 5. CDR1 is SGHNT and CDR2 is YYREEE in the germline V gene (reference sequence).

In nucleotides, the CDR3 is TGTGCCAGCAGCCCGTGGGGGCAAAACACTGAAGCTTTCTTT. Its protein product is CASSPWGQNTEAFF. The chain is built from TRBV9 and TRBJ1-1, with a possible D match to TRBD1 (6 bases). Germline V lookup: CDR1 SGDLS, CDR2 YYNGEE. Trimming stripped 4 bases from V and 2 bases from J, with 12 bases between. The CDR3 runs 14 residues. The whole variable domain, filled in from reference TRBV9 and TRBJ1-1, reads DSGVTQTPKHLITATGQRVTLRCSPRSGDLSVYWYQQSLDQGLQFLIQYYNGEERAKGNILERFSAQQFPDLHSELNLSSLELGDSALYFCASSPWGQNTEAFFGQGTRLTVV.

The J gene is TRBJ1-4, the V gene TRBV4-2; 7 bases agree with TRBD1. Losses at the gene ends were 1 base for V and 8 bases for J; bases not matched to a gene: 7. This CDR3 spans 15 amino acids. Germline V gives CDR1 LGHNA, CDR2 YNFKEQ. The DNA for the CDR3 is TGTGCCAGCAGCCAAGCCTCCAGGGGGGACGAAAAACTGTTTTTT. This encodes CASSQASRGDEKLFF.

A single count supports this clone. This sequence joins TRBV29-1 and TRBJ2-7; a possible D gene is TRBD2 (5 bases). V shed 6 bases and J shed 3 bases, with 9 bases lying between them. The CDR3 spans 11 residues. Germline CDR1 reads SQVTM; CDR2 reads ANQGSEA. CDR3 region: CSVLGDYEQYF. The CDR3 DNA sequence: TGCAGCGTCCTCGGGGACTACGAGCAGTACTTC.

The chain couples TRBV7-8 to TRBJ1-5; D perhaps matches TRBD1 (5 bases). V was clipped by 1 base and J by 9 bases, with 13 bases between them. Germline loops: CDR1 SGHVS, CDR2 FQNEAQ. The length of the CDR3 is 14 residues. CDR3 bases: TGTGCCAGCAGCTTAGGCCAGGGTTTTTGGCCCCAGCATTTT. It translates to CASSLGQGFWPQHF.

The CDR3 loop is CASSFGLGPDTQYF. The CDR3 DNA reads as TGTGCCAGCAGCTTCGGACTAGGCCCAGATACGCAGTATTTT. The V call is TRBV5-5, the J call TRBJ2-3; 7 bases match TRBD2. This CDR3 is 14 amino acids long. Germline CDR1 SGHKS, CDR2 YYEKEE (reference sequence). Trimming at V came to 2 bases and at J to 4 bases, leaving 4 bases not matched to a gene.

V is TRBV7-2 and J is TRBJ2-7; tentatively, D is TRBD2 (5 bases). The ends were cut back, 1 base at V and 2 bases at J, with 12 bases in the middle. This CDR3 is 15 amino acids long. The germline CDR1 and CDR2 sequences are SGHTA and FQGNSA. The CDR3 protein is CASSLDFAGPYEQYF. CDR3 coding DNA: TGTGCCAGCAGCTTAGACTTTGCGGGCCCCTACGAGCAGTACTTC.

The table lists this clone with a few counts. The DNA of the CDR3 is TGTGCCGGAAACAGCGGGGGGGTATCCTACGAGCAGTACTTC. Protein product: CAGNSGGVSYEQYF. This chain connects TRBV6-1 to TRBJ2-7; 10 bases align to TRBD2. The V gene end was trimmed by 11 bases and the J gene end by 1 base; junction bases not matched to a gene: 8. CDR3 size: 14 residues. Germline V CDR1 and CDR2: MNHNS, SASEGT.

The V gene is TRBV5-1, the J gene TRBJ2-5, with D possibly matching TRBD2 (6 bases). The V end was cut by 4 bases, the J end by 5 bases, with 15 bases between. CDR3 length: 14 amino acids. CDR1 and CDR2 from the germline V gene are SGHRS and YFSETQ. The CDR3 protein is CASSRGVRMETQYF. As DNA, the CDR3 is TGCGCCAGCAGCCGCGGGGTTAGGATGGAGACCCAGTACTTC.

This CDR3 reads CASSSSGQVIETQYF. The CDR3, as DNA: TGTGCCAGCAGCTCCTCGGGACAGGTGATAGAGACCCAGTACTTC. The chain uses TRBV9 and TRBJ2-5, with 8 bases identical to TRBD1. This CDR3 has 15 residues. Trimming cost V 4 bases and J 4 bases; bases outside gene matches: 9. Germline V gene lookup returns CDR1 SGDLS and CDR2 YYNGEE.

The gene calls are TRBV5-1 and TRBJ1-1, with 9 bases lining up with TRBD1. This CDR3 comprises 14 residues. Germline CDR1 reads SGHRS; CDR2 reads YFSETQ. Germline trimming cut 0 bases from V and 10 bases from J; bases unmatched to any gene: 7. The CDR3 sequence: CASSLGGPGQGAFF. DNA for the CDR3: TGCGCCAGCAGCTTGGGGGGACCGGGACAGGGAGCTTTCTTT.

The chain employs TRBV13 and TRBJ2-2, with a possible D match to TRBD2 (6 bases). The CDR3 has 15 amino acids. The V end lost 6 bases, the J end lost 2 bases, and 13 bases lay between the germline ends. CDR1 is PRHDT, CDR2 FYEKMQ, per germline (reference sequence). CDR3 in amino acids: CASREGRGNTGELFF. The CDR3 bases are TGTGCCAGCAGGGAAGGGCGGGGTAACACCGGGGAGCTGTTTTTT.

This clone was found once. V gene TRBV9 combines with J gene TRBJ1-2; D remains unclear. The germline V gene has CDR1 SGDLS and CDR2 YYNGEE. CDR3 size: 15 residues. Between the trimmed V and J ends, which lost 0 bases and 6 bases, there was a span of 15 bases. The CDR3 is CASSVDPLAVDGYTF. The CDR3 DNA reads TGTGCCAGCAGCGTAGATCCTTTGGCGGTAGATGGCTACACCTTC.

This clone was counted a single time. The chain couples TRBV11-2 to TRBJ2-1; weak D call: TRBD2 (6 bases). Trimming took off 4 bases at V and 6 bases at J, with 10 bases between the two ends. This CDR3 has 13 amino acids. The germline V gene encodes CDR1 SGHAT and CDR2 FQNNGV. The CDR3 loop reads CASSSGTSNEQFF. DNA of the CDR3: TGTGCCAGCAGCTCAGGGACTTCCAATGAGCAGTTCTTC.

The rearrangement uses TRBV6-1 and TRBJ2-5; D is unclear. CDR1 MNHNS and CDR2 SASEGT come from the germline V gene. The CDR3 consists of 12 residues. V gave up 8 bases and J gave up 3 bases, with 10 bases separating them. CDR3 residues: CASGSQEETQYF. CDR3 coding DNA: TGTGCCAGCGGTTCCCAGGAAGAGACCCAGTACTTC.

The CDR3, as DNA: TGTGCCAGCAGCGCCCAGGTAGGGGGGGGCGGCTACGAGCAGTACTTC. It is translated as CASSAQVGGGGYEQYF. J is TRBJ2-7 and V is TRBV9, with D possibly matching TRBD2 (7 bases). Per the germline V gene, CDR1 is SGDLS and CDR2 is YYNGEE. The CDR3 covers 16 residues. V lost 3 bases and J lost 3, with 19 bases in between.

This clone was counted only a few times. V usage is TRBV7-2 and J usage is TRBJ1-2; TRBD1 aligns across 7 bases. The CDR3 covers 14 residues. With 2 bases clipped from V and 5 bases from J, the junction kept 5 bases outside the gene matches. CDR1 is SGHTA, CDR2 FQGNSA, per germline. CDR3: CASSLKGAQYGYTF. The CDR3 region has the DNA TGTGCCAGCAGCTTAAAGGGGGCTCAATATGGCTACACCTTC.

This clone was seen a few times. The J gene is TRBJ2-7, the V gene TRBV7-2; possible D gene TRBD1, 5 bases. V dropped 0 bases and J dropped 0 bases, with 12 bases sitting between them. The germline V gene has CDR1 SGHTA and CDR2 FQGNSA. This CDR3 is built from 16 residues. The CDR3 is CASSLAGQGSSYEQYF. DNA for the CDR3: TGTGCCAGCAGCTTAGCGGGGCAGGGCAGCTCCTACGAGCAGTACTTC.

This clone appeared once. The V and J genes are TRBV7-9 and TRBJ2-3; a possible D gene is TRBD1 (5 bases). CDR1 is SEHNR and CDR2 is FQNEAQ in the germline V gene (reference sequence). Deletions cut 1 base from V and 0 bases from J, with 14 bases between. The CDR3 spans 17 residues. The CDR3 DNA is TGTGCCAGCAGCTTAGGGCGACTCCCAGGGAGCACAGATACGCAGTATTTT. Translation gives CASSLGRLPGSTDTQYF.

This chain links TRBV9 with TRBJ1-3, with a possible D match to TRBD1 (6 bases). The CDR3 length is 16 residues. The germline V and J ends were trimmed by 3 bases and 4 bases, with 17 bases remaining between them. Looked up from germline, CDR1 is SGDLS and CDR2 is YYNGEE. CDR3 in amino acids: CASSAEGGPGGNTIYF. The CDR3 DNA sequence: TGTGCCAGCAGCGCCGAGGGGGGGCCCGGCGGAAACACCATATATTTT. The full variable domain, with the rest looked up from reference TRBV9 and TRBJ1-3, is DSGVTQTPKHLITATGQRVTLRCSPRSGDLSVYWYQQSLDQGLQFLIQYYNGEERAKGNILERFSAQQFPDLHSELNLSSLELGDSALYFCASSAEGGPGGNTIYFGEGSWLTVV.

The chain has TRBV7-9 and TRBJ2-5, with 11 nucleotides matching TRBD2. The J call is uncertain, as TRBJ2-7 better fits the DNA end. This CDR3 has 14 amino acids. The germline gives CDR1 SEHNR, CDR2 FQNEAQ (reference sequence). CDR3: CASSSGTSGGEQYF. The CDR3, as DNA: TGTGCCAGCAGCTCCGGGACTAGCGGTGGCGAGCAGTACTTC.

This chain links TRBV7-2 with TRBJ1-1; possible D gene TRBD1, 6 bases. Germline CDR1 is SGHTA and CDR2 is FQGNSA. V was trimmed by 4 bases and J by 4 bases, leaving 13 bases between them. The CDR3 has 14 residues. The CDR3 DNA is TGTGCCAGCAGCTCTCGGACAGTCGGCACTGAAGCTTTCTTT. The encoded protein is CASSSRTVGTEAFF.

The CDR3 DNA reads as TGTGCCAGCAGCTTGGTAGCGGGGATGGCCTACAATGAGCAGTTCTTC. It specifies CASSLVAGMAYNEQFF. The chain uses TRBV11-3 and TRBJ2-1; TRBD2 matches 8 bases. Germline V gene lookup returns CDR1 SGHNT and CDR2 YENEEA. V lost 3 bases and J lost 2; bases outside the gene matches: 6. The CDR3 sequence is 16 residues long.

The V and J genes are TRBV1 and TRBJ1-2; the table's TRBD1 call for D was not verified on the DNA. TRBV1 is marked as a pseudogene. This CDR3 spans 15 amino acids. The CDR3 loop is CTSSPPGHTHYGYTF. DNA of the CDR3: TGCACCAGCAGCCCTCCGGGACATACTCACTATGGCTACACCTTC.